The rows below give T cell receptor beta chains drawn from one sample of a study of T-cell memory formation after mild COVID-19. TCRdb re-called the 5' RACE reads with MiXCR, one entry per CDR3 protein. There are about 7,100 distinct CDR3 sequences in the sample; roughly 50% occur only once, and 2.5% lies in the top ten. The sequenced sample consisted of PBMCs or a T cell subset sorted from them (not recorded which). The receptors stem from an adult who had mild COVID-19 (a few samples of this study predate the infection). Cell type and time point are not known. Each CDR3 is given with its conserved first and last residue. D genes are given only for firm matches. Clone size is shown for a subset of rows, as once, few, many or a class of expanded clone.

>NA|TRBJ2-3|NA|TRBV6-5|16
CASSSSISGSTDTQYF
TGTGCCAGCAGTTCCTCGATTAGCGGAAGCACAGATACGCAGTATTTT
>NA|TRBJ1-2|NA|TRBV2|13
CASNHALGYGYTF
TGTGCCAGCAACCATGCCCTAGGCTATGGCTACACCTTC
>medium-sized|TRBJ1-5|NA|TRBV28|15
CASSLSLRHNQPQHF
TGTGCCAGCAGTTTAAGTCTCAGACACAATCAGCCCCAGCATTTT
>NA|TRBJ2-3|NA|TRBV18|15
CASSPPGWSTDTQYF
TGTGCCAGCTCACCACCGGGGTGGAGCACAGATACGCAGTATTTT
>NA|TRBJ2-2|NA|TRBV29-1|14
CSVEAGGGTGELFF
TGCAGCGTTGAGGCCGGGGGAGGCACCGGGGAGCTGTTTTTT
>NA|TRBJ2-1|NA|TRBV7-2|15
CASSLAPGRVNEQFF
TGTGCCAGCAGCTTAGCCCCGGGGCGTGTGAATGAGCAGTTCTTC
>NA|TRBJ2-2|NA|TRBV12-3/TRBV12-4|12
CASSLSGGELFF
TGTGCCAGCAGCCTCTCTGGCGGGGAGCTGTTTTTT
>NA|TRBJ2-7|NA|TRBV25-1|11
CASRGRYEQYF
TGTGCCAGCAGGGGTAGATACGAGCAGTACTTC
>once|TRBJ2-3|NA|TRBV10-3|14
CAISEWGYTDTQYF
TGTGCCATCAGTGAATGGGGGTACACAGATACGCAGTATTTT
>NA|TRBJ2-1|TRBD2|TRBV11-1|15
CASSSPSGSANEQFF
TGTGCCAGCAGCTCTCCTAGCGGGAGTGCGAATGAGCAGTTCTTC
>NA|TRBJ2-7|NA|TRBV12-3/TRBV12-4|15
CASSLPRDGTYEQYF
TGTGCCAGCAGTTTACCTCGGGACGGAACCTACGAGCAGTACTTC
>medium-sized|TRBJ1-2|TRBD1|TRBV7-9|14
CASSLDRALYGYTF
TGTGCCAGCAGCCTAGACAGGGCCCTCTATGGCTACACCTTC